The next 19 T cell receptor beta chains were all read from a single sample in a study of blood T cell repertoires in COVID-19. Using immunoSEQ multiplex PCR, the repertoire was profiled, and TCRdb retains in-frame clones only, with some absent. The sample gives 45,000 to 55,000 clones, more than 60% of which show up once; under 15% is in the top ten. Sequencing used peripheral blood. These receptors originate from a human donor with active or convalescent COVID-19. The donor label of this sample is uncertain.

This chain joins TRBV4-2 and TRBJ1-6, with D perhaps TRBD1 (6 bases). CDR1 LGHNA and CDR2 YNFKEQ come from the germline V gene. Trimming cost V 1 base and J 10 bases, with 20 bases left between them. CDR3 length equals 17 residues. The CDR3 DNA reads as TGTGCCAGCAGCCAAGGTGTCTCAGGGGCTTCCGGGTCACCCCTCCACTTT. Its protein is CASSQGVSGASGSPLHF.

This clone was observed a handful of times. The chain uses TRBV27 and TRBJ1-2; perhaps TRBD1 as D (5 bases). The germline V gene encodes CDR1 MNHEY and CDR2 SMNVEV (reference sequence). V lost 8 bases and J lost 4, with 14 bases in between. The CDR3 is 13 residues long. The CDR3 loop is CASRRREGYGYTF. In DNA, the CDR3 is TGTGCCAGCCGCCGCAGGGAGGGCTATGGCTACACCTTC.

The chain uses TRBV19 and TRBJ2-7; D possibly corresponds to TRBD1 (5 bases). The germline gives CDR1 LNHDA, CDR2 SQIVND (reference sequence). The CDR3 runs 14 residues. Trimming pared 3 bases from V and 1 base from J, leaving 10 bases between. The CDR3, as DNA: TGTGCCAGTAGTATCCTAACAGGTTCCTACGAGCAGTACTTC. This gives the protein CASSILTGSYEQYF.

In this sample, this clone turned up a few times. The chain links TRBV6-1 to TRBJ2-7; 12 bases fit TRBD2. With 2 bases clipped from V and 2 bases from J, the junction kept 7 bases outside the gene matches. Germline CDR1 is MNHNS and CDR2 is SASEGT. The CDR3 has 17 residues. CDR3 residues: CASSEWVLAGGTYEQYF. The CDR3 DNA reads TGTGCCAGCAGTGAATGGGTCCTAGCGGGAGGGACCTACGAGCAGTACTTC.

The chain uses TRBV7-3 and TRBJ2-5; 9 bases are a match to TRBD2. CDR3 length equals 15 residues. The J segment lost 5 bases and the V segment lost 5 bases, leaving 9 bases of the junction unmatched. Per germline, CDR1 SGHTA and CDR2 FQGTGA. The CDR3 nucleotides are TGTGCCAGCAGCCTTCTAGCGGGAAGACGTGAGACCCAGTACTTC. This sequence encodes CASSLLAGRRETQYF. The full variable domain, in which reference TRBV7-3 and TRBJ2-5 provide the parts outside the CDR3, is GAGVSQTPSNKVTEKGKYVELRCDPISGHTALYWYRQSLGQGPEFLIYFQGTGAADDSGLPNDRFFAVRPEGSVSTLKIQRTERGDSAVYLCASSLLAGRRETQYFGPGTRLLVL.

The rearrangement uses TRBV2 and TRBJ2-2; 10 bases are shared with TRBD2. CDR1 and CDR2 (germline): SNHLY, FYNNEI. Trimming took 7 bases from V and 2 from J; bases not matched to a gene: 1. This CDR3 is built from 14 residues. The CDR3 bases are TGTGCCAGCAAACTAGCGGGAAACACCGGGGAGCTGTTTTTT. This sequence encodes CASKLAGNTGELFF.

The genes are TRBV5-1 and TRBJ2-2; D perhaps matches TRBD1 (5 bases). V was pared by 2 bases and J by 4 bases, with 9 bases between. This CDR3 is built from 14 residues. Germline V CDR1 and CDR2: SGHRS, YFSETQ. The CDR3 region is CASSLGHSTGELFF. The CDR3 nucleotides read TGCGCCAGCAGCTTAGGACACAGCACCGGGGAGCTGTTTTTT.

This clone has a handful of counts. V is TRBV4-1 and J is TRBJ1-1; possibly TRBD1 for D (5 bases). Looked up from germline, CDR1 is MGHRA and CDR2 is YSYEKL. This CDR3 is 16 amino acids long. With 0 bases removed from V and 4 bases from J, the gap between germline ends came to 15 bases. The CDR3 nucleotides are TGCGCCAGCAGCCAAGATCAGGGCAGGGTGAGCACTGAAGCTTTCTTT. It codes for CASSQDQGRVSTEAFF.

V and J are TRBV20-1 and TRBJ1-5; the match to TRBD1 covers 7 bases. V lost 3 bases to trimming and J lost 7 bases; unmatched junction nucleotides: 6. CDR1 and CDR2 (germline): DFQATT, SNEGSKA (reference sequence). The CDR3 sequence is 13 residues long. CDR3 in DNA: TGCAGTGCTAGTGACAGGGCAAGGCAGCCCCAGCATTTT. It translates to CSASDRARQPQHF.

The V and J genes are TRBV3-1 (or the pseudogene TRBV3-2) and TRBJ2-7; TRBD2 might be the D (5 bases). Per germline, CDR1 LGHDT and CDR2 YNNKEL (reference sequence). Between the trimmed V and J ends, which lost 3 bases and 6 bases, there was a span of 18 bases. The CDR3 has 15 residues. The CDR3 nucleotides read TGTGCCAGCAGCCAGACGACGCGACTATCGGGCGAGCAGTACTTC. This encodes CASSQTTRLSGEQYF.

The genes are TRBV7-9 and TRBJ1-2; TRBD1 is a possible D gene (5 bases). Germline CDR1 is SEHNR and CDR2 is FQNEAQ (reference sequence). The CDR3 has 14 amino acids. CDR3 DNA sequence: TGTGCTGTCCCCGGGGGGGAGGGTGTGTATGGCTACACCTTC. It yields the protein CAVPGGEGVYGYTF.

The rearrangement uses TRBV10-2 and TRBJ2-5; D is unresolved. The CDR3 loop spans 13 amino acids. V was cut by 3 bases and J by 5 bases, with 10 bases left in between. Germline V gene sequence: CDR1 WSHSY, CDR2 SAAADI. The DNA of the CDR3 is TGCGCCAGCAGTGACGTCAGAATTGAGACCCAGTACTTC. It is translated as CASSDVRIETQYF.

This sequence joins TRBV9 and TRBJ2-7; TRBD1 might be the D (6 bases). This CDR3 region has 15 residues. The V gene's germline CDR1 is SGDLS and CDR2 YYNGEE. The germline V and J ends were trimmed by 3 bases and 2 bases, with 15 bases remaining between them. CDR3 sequence: CASSEGWGLAYEQYF. The CDR3 DNA sequence: TGTGCCAGCAGCGAGGGTTGGGGGCTCGCCTACGAGCAGTACTTC.

This chain links TRBV27 with TRBJ2-1; D unresolved. Germline V gives CDR1 MNHEY, CDR2 SMNVEV (reference sequence). The CDR3 extends over 14 amino acids. Trimming cost V 3 bases and J 2 bases, with 8 bases left between them. The CDR3 loop is CASSFSGTYNEQFF. The CDR3 DNA sequence: TGTGCCAGCAGTTTTTCAGGTACCTACAATGAGCAGTTCTTC.

This clone appeared a few times. The chain joins TRBV10-1 to TRBJ2-2; 13 bases line up with TRBD2. CDR1 and CDR2 from the germline V gene are WNHNN and SYGVQD (reference sequence). CDR3 size: 16 residues. Losses at the gene ends were 6 bases for V and 4 bases for J; bases not matched to a gene: 5. The CDR3 loop is CASSPGTSGITGELFF. The CDR3 DNA reads as TGCGCCAGCAGCCCCGGGACTAGCGGGATCACCGGGGAGCTGTTTTTT.

V usage is TRBV9 and J usage is TRBJ2-5, with 8 bases aligning to TRBD2. The CDR3 totals 16 residues. Germline V gene sequence: CDR1 SGDLS, CDR2 YYNGEE. V dropped 4 bases and J dropped 4; count of bases not matched to a gene: 12. The CDR3 is CASSLSLTSGRETQYF. The CDR3 DNA is TGTGCCAGCAGCCTCTCTCTTACTAGCGGAAGAGAGACCCAGTACTTC.

The chain uses TRBV19 and TRBJ1-5; maybe TRBD1 (6 bases). This CDR3 is built from 16 residues. V gave up 6 bases and J gave up 1 base, with 16 bases separating them. Germline V gene sequence: CDR1 LNHDA, CDR2 SQIVND (reference sequence). CDR3 sequence: CASRSLGQNSNQPQHF. In DNA form, the CDR3 reads TGTGCCAGTAGATCGCTCGGACAGAACAGCAATCAGCCCCAGCATTTT.

The gene calls are TRBV15 and TRBJ1-1, with a tentative D call TRBD1 (5 bases). The CDR3 extends over 14 amino acids. Germline values: CDR1 LNHNV, CDR2 YYDKDF (reference sequence). V lost 0 bases and J lost 5, with 10 bases in between. The CDR3 loop reads CATSRDQGSTEAFF. The DNA for the CDR3 is TGTGCCACCAGCAGAGATCAGGGAAGTACTGAAGCTTTCTTT.

The chain links TRBV5-1 to TRBJ1-1, with D hard to call. Trimming pared 4 bases from V and 3 bases from J, leaving 13 bases between. Germline CDR1 is SGHRS and CDR2 is YFSETQ. There are 14 residues in the CDR3. CDR3 coding DNA: TGCGCCAGCAGCCTGGCGGCGGCGCACACTGAAGCTTTCTTT. Translating gives CASSLAAAHTEAFF.